The next 7 T cell receptor beta chains were all read from a single sample in a study of response to subunit inactivated influenza vaccine (dated by TCRdb to between 2018 and 2020). The library came from RT-PCR. The sample was run on an Illumina HiSeq 2500. TCRdb redid the processing of the public reads, applying fastp at Q25 and MiXCR, and retained in-frame beta chains. Rows are unified per CDR3 protein, each entry keeping the most common DNA and genes. For this sample there are hundreds of thousands of distinct CDR3 sequences; around 18% appear just once. Of the sample, 9.5% to 13% falls within the top ten clones. The source material was PBMCs from blood, sampled roughly 5 days after vaccination. Source of these receptors: a man aged 50-60 years who received an inactivated influenza vaccine. Donor details come from another sample of the same person, matched by shared clones.

This rearrangement joins TRBV20-1 to TRBJ1-5; D might be TRBD1 (5 bases). The germline gives CDR1 DFQATT, CDR2 SNEGSKA (reference sequence). Trimming took 3 bases from V and 3 from J, leaving 12 bases between them. The length of the CDR3 is 14 residues. The chain's CDR3 is CSASPGEDNQPQHF. The DNA of the CDR3 is TGCAGTGCTAGCCCGGGGGAAGACAATCAGCCCCAGCATTTT.

This chain's CDR3 is CASRRVSYNEQFF. The CDR3, as DNA: TGTGCCAGCAGAAGGGTCTCCTACAATGAGCAGTTCTTC. This sequence joins TRBV12-3 or TRBV12-4 and TRBJ2-1; no firm D call. V was cut by 6 bases and J by 0 bases, with 6 bases left in between. This CDR3 has 13 amino acids.

The chain is built from TRBV7-9 and TRBJ2-6; the D is unclear. The germline V and J ends were trimmed by 0 bases and 2 bases, with 2 bases remaining between them. Germline CDR1 is SEHNR and CDR2 is FQNEAQ (reference sequence). This CDR3 has 14 amino acids. The DNA of the CDR3 is TGTGCCAGCAGCTTAGCTACTGGGGCCAACGTCCTGACTTTC. The encoded protein is CASSLATGANVLTF.

This clonotype was counted ten times or more. The CDR3 loop is CASSITSGSYEQYF. The CDR3 region has the DNA TGCGCCAGCAGTATTACTAGCGGCTCCTACGAGCAGTACTTC. The J gene is TRBJ2-7, the V gene TRBV10-2; 8 positions agree with TRBD2. Trimming cost V 5 bases and J 0 bases; bases outside gene matches: 3. The CDR3 has 14 residues. Germline V gives CDR1 WSHSY, CDR2 SAAADI.

The V and J genes are TRBV10-3 and TRBJ2-1, with 15 bases aligning to TRBD2. Germline V gene data show CDR1 as ENHRY and CDR2 as SYGVKD. The J segment lost 6 bases and the V segment lost 4 bases, leaving 10 bases of the junction unmatched. The CDR3 extends over 18 amino acids. The CDR3 sequence is CAISAGGLAGGHSNEQFF. The CDR3 DNA follows: TGTGCCATCAGTGCCGGGGGACTAGCGGGAGGCCACAGCAATGAGCAGTTCTTC.

The chain links TRBV29-1 to TRBJ1-2; a possible D gene is TRBD1 (6 bases). The V gene lost 0 bases and the J gene lost 2 bases, with 13 bases spanning the gap. The CDR3 consists of 15 residues. The germline V gene has CDR1 SQVTM and CDR2 ANQGSEA. CDR3 sequence reads: CSVEEARGPNYGYTF. CDR3 bases: TGCAGCGTTGAAGAAGCCAGGGGACCCAACTATGGCTACACCTTC.

This clonotype has only a few counts. The chain carries TRBV4-2 and TRBJ2-1; D gene ambiguous. Germline loops: CDR1 LGHNA, CDR2 YNFKEQ. V was pared by 0 bases and J by 4 bases, with 13 bases between. CDR3 length: 16 amino acids. The CDR3 region has the DNA TGTGCCAGCAGCCAAGAATCGGAGACCATGTACAATGAGCAGTTCTTC. Translation: CASSQESETMYNEQFF.